This TCR beta chain is from a study of blood T cell repertoires in COVID-19. Trimming removed 0 bases from V and 0 bases from J; junction bases left unmatched: 5. Per germline, CDR1 MRHNA and CDR2 SNTAGT. The CDR3 extends over 16 amino acids. Original processing methods: For nucleated cells, counts were estimated from reference gene primer amplification. Using immunoSEQ multiplex PCR, the repertoire was profiled, and TCRdb retains in-frame clones only, with some absent. D and trimming come from the DNA, and the V and J calls and clone size come from that table. The sample yields around 370,000 clones, more than 75% seen once.

The chain links TRBV6-4 to TRBJ2-7, with TRBD1 matching over 7 bases. Material for sequencing was peripheral blood. The TCR was taken from a woman between 45 and 60 years old with COVID-19, enrolled during active disease. The CDR3 DNA reads TGTGCCAGCAGTGACTCGCAGGACAGGCCCTCCTACGAGCAGTACTTC. Translation: CASSDSQDRPSYEQYF.